This entry features one T cell receptor (beta chain) sequence. The antigen is undetermined. The data belong to a study of radiation and T cells in renal cell carcinoma. Study results and caveats: Baseline intratumoral clonotype presence is unknown without pretreatment biopsies.

Germline values: CDR1 SGHNT, CDR2 YYREEE (reference sequence). CDR3 length equals 15 residues. V gave up 5 bases and J gave up 4 bases; unmatched junction bases: 9. Using immunoSEQ multiplex PCR, the repertoire was profiled, and TCRdb retains in-frame clones only, with some absent. The sample includes around 100,000 clones, 84% of them seen just once. The time point: blood 4 weeks post-SBRT, at nephrectomy. The treatment: 15 Gy SBRT to primary tumor, nephrectomy 4 weeks later. Nephrectomy followed 15 Gy stereotactic body radiation by 4 weeks. This clonotype originated in a man aged 55-75 years with renal cell carcinoma. The sample was blood, taken from a patient whose treatment included radiotherapy and nephrectomy. This chain links TRBV5-4 with TRBJ2-7; TRBD2 aligns across 10 bases. The DNA of the CDR3 is TGTGCCAGCAGTCCTCGGACTAGCGGACCTTACGAGCAGTACTTC. This translates into CASSPRTSGPYEQYF.